This paragraph covers one T cell receptor beta chain sequence. The data were obtained in a study of blood T cell repertoires in COVID-19. Study summary: T cells, B-cell-depleted T cells, or PBMCs provided the cDNA or gDNA that served as material.

The protocol was immunoSEQ multiplex PCR, while the TCRdb copy is restricted to in-frame clones and leaves out a portion. This table holds approximately 300,000 clones, 70% to 90% found once. Donors in Cohort 3 who had recovered were those with two negative PCRs, healthcare professional clearance, or resolution of their symptoms. Germline values: CDR1 SGHTA, CDR2 FQGTGA. There are 14 residues in the CDR3. V was shortened by 5 bases and J by 7 bases, with 14 bases between the two germline ends. The J gene is TRBJ2-2, the V gene TRBV7-3; D is possibly TRBD2 (5 bases). The sample taken for sequencing was PBMCs or T cells enriched from blood (not recorded which). The receptor comes from a young woman who had recovered from COVID-19. The CDR3 is CASSRDKRDGELFF. CDR3 sequence (DNA): TGTGCCAGCAGCCGAGATAAGAGGGACGGGGAGCTGTTTTTT.